These T cell receptor beta chains were read from a single sample in a study of cytomegalovirus exposure and HLA in healthy donors. Data came from immunoSEQ multiplex PCR; TCRdb stores just in-frame clones and leaves some out. The table lists approximately 200,000 clones, roughly four fifths of them singletons, with 0.22% in the top ten. Input material: PBMCs. These receptors came from a girl under 10 years old in good health and CMV-seronegative. Each CDR3 is given with its conserved first and last residue. D genes are given only for firm matches. Size is omitted from some rows. Given values are once, few, many or a class for expanded clones.

cdr3_aa cdr3_nt j_call clone_size d_call v_call
CASSPGGGSLAGHEQYF TGTGCCAGCAGCCCCGGAGGGGGTAGCCTAGCGGGACACGAGCAGTACTTC TRBJ2-7 NA TRBD2 TRBV5-8
CASSWRGGNIQYF TGCGCCAGCAGCTGGCGCGGGGGAAACATTCAGTACTTC TRBJ2-4 NA TRBD2 TRBV5-1
CASSGDDSYGYTF TGTGCCAGCAGTGGTGATGACTCCTATGGCTACACCTTC TRBJ1-2 NA NA TRBV2
CASSRGIGETQYF TGTGCCAGTAGCCGCGGGATAGGAGAGACCCAGTACTTC TRBJ2-5 once NA TRBV19
CASSLVQGQDTEAFF TGTGCCAGCAGCTTAGTCCAGGGGCAGGACACTGAAGCTTTCTTT TRBJ1-1 NA NA TRBV7-6
CAWSVSGGSRQQYF TGTGCCTGGAGTGTTTCGGGCGGGAGTAGGCAGCAGTACTTC TRBJ2-7 NA TRBD2 TRBV30
CASRRLAGNEQFF TGTGCCAGCAGGAGGCTAGCCGGCAATGAGCAGTTCTTC TRBJ2-1 NA NA TRBV6-5
CSVGTSGNDGTDTQYF TGCAGCGTGGGGACTAGCGGGAATGATGGCACAGATACGCAGTATTTT TRBJ2-3 NA TRBD2 TRBV29-1
CASSISGLATDTQYF TGTGCCAGTAGTATTTCCGGACTAGCCACAGATACGCAGTATTTT TRBJ2-3 NA TRBD2 TRBV19
CSVATGVKNIQYF TGCAGCGTTGCGACAGGGGTAAAAAACATTCAGTACTTC TRBJ2-4 NA TRBD1 TRBV29-1
CASSQLELDDEQFF TGTGCCAGCAGCCAATTAGAACTAGACGATGAGCAGTTCTTC TRBJ2-1 few NA TRBV16
CASRYRGEPRETQYF TGTGCCAGCAGGTACAGGGGGGAACCCCGTGAGACCCAGTACTTC TRBJ2-5 NA TRBD1 TRBV11-2
CTSSQEGGDYGYTF TGCACCAGCAGCCAAGAGGGGGGAGACTATGGCTACACCTTC TRBJ1-2 NA NA TRBV1
CASSSRGLYGYTF TGTGCCAGCAGTTCCAGGGGCCTCTATGGCTACACCTTC TRBJ1-2 once NA TRBV27
CANSYPTPEQFF TGTGCCAACAGTTACCCTACTCCCGAGCAGTTCTTC TRBJ2-1 once NA TRBV6-6
CASSVGQGLSGNTIYF TGTGCCAGCAGTGTGGGACAGGGACTCTCTGGAAACACCATATATTTT TRBJ1-3 NA TRBD1 TRBV2
CASSWQGNTGELFF TGTGCCAGTAGTTGGCAGGGTAACACCGGGGAGCTGTTTTTT TRBJ2-2 NA NA TRBV19
CASSSTQLGLSVTEAFF TGTGCCAGCAGTTCTACGCAATTGGGACTGAGTGTCACTGAAGCTTTCTTT TRBJ1-1 NA NA TRBV27
CASSSGTSLGEQYF TGTGCCAGCAGCTCCGGGACATCTTTGGGGGAGCAGTACTTC TRBJ2-7 NA NA TRBV5-4
CASRRGLSVVGYTF TGTGCCAGCCGTAGGGGGCTTTCGGTTGTTGGCTACACCTTC TRBJ1-2 NA TRBD1 TRBV2
CASSVLGTGRGETQYF TGTGCCAGCAGCGTCCTCGGGACAGGTCGAGGGGAGACCCAGTACTTC TRBJ2-5 NA TRBD1 TRBV9
CAWSPKGLAGVNEQFF TGTGCCTGGAGTCCGAAGGGGCTAGCGGGAGTGAATGAGCAGTTCTTC TRBJ2-1 NA TRBD2 TRBV30
CASSEVLVKFQETQYF TGTGCCAGCAGTGAAGTCCTAGTTAAATTCCAAGAGACCCAGTACTTC TRBJ2-5 NA NA TRBV6-1
CASSRGRDTEAFF TGTGCCAGTAGCAGGGGGCGGGACACCGAAGCTTTCTTT TRBJ1-1 NA TRBD1 TRBV19
CASKGQGPPEAFF TGTGCCAGCAAGGGACAGGGGCCACCTGAAGCTTTCTTT TRBJ1-1 NA TRBD1 TRBV2
CASSATGWVTQYF TGTGCCAGCAGCGCGACAGGGTGGGTGACCCAGTACTTC TRBJ2-5 NA TRBD1 TRBV7-9
CASSWGGSTDTQYF TGTGCCAGCAGCTGGGGGGGTAGCACAGATACGCAGTATTTT TRBJ2-3 few TRBD2 TRBV5-6
CASSLEAVGYEQYF TGTGCCAGCAGCTTAGAAGCGGTGGGGTACGAGCAGTACTTC TRBJ2-7 NA NA TRBV11-2
CASSESKGQGARGYTF TGCGCCAGCAGTGAGTCGAAAGGACAGGGGGCGCGTGGCTACACCTTC TRBJ1-2 few TRBD1 TRBV10-2
CASSPLAVIDKGYGYTF TGTGCCAGCTCACCGCTAGCGGTCATCGACAAGGGGTATGGCTACACCTTC TRBJ1-2 once NA TRBV18
CASSQAGTGVREQYF TGCGCCAGCAGCCAAGCAGGGACAGGGGTTCGCGAGCAGTACTTC TRBJ2-7 NA TRBD1 TRBV4-1
CASSLRRGINTEAFF TGTGCCAGCAGCTTGAGGCGGGGGATTAACACTGAAGCTTTCTTT TRBJ1-1 NA NA TRBV5-6
CASSQGLADLTFYNEQFF TGTGCCAGCAGCCAGGGACTAGCGGACCTTACCTTCTACAATGAGCAGTTCTTC TRBJ2-1 NA TRBD2 TRBV5-4
CASRDLAGGRQETQYF TGCGCCAGCAGGGATCTAGCGGGGGGGCGCCAAGAGACCCAGTACTTC TRBJ2-5 NA TRBD2 TRBV5-1
CSSSPPKLEAFF TGTTCCAGCAGCCCACCGAAACTTGAAGCTTTCTTT TRBJ1-1 NA NA TRBV7-9
CASSLEGSRQETQYF TGCGCCAGCAGCTTGGAAGGGAGTAGGCAAGAGACCCAGTACTTC TRBJ2-5 NA NA TRBV5-1
CASSHGINSNQPQHF TGTGCCAGCAGCCACGGGATTAATAGCAATCAGCCCCAGCATTTT TRBJ1-5 few NA TRBV5-6
CASTTRGGGYTF TGTGCCAGCACCACAAGGGGGGGCGGCTACACCTTC TRBJ1-2 NA NA TRBV6-5
CASSPTGGDGYTF TGTGCCAGCAGCCCCACGGGGGGCGATGGCTACACCTTC TRBJ1-2 NA NA TRBV7-3
CASSPTISLPLHF TGCGCCAGCAGCCCAACAATATCCCTGCCCCTCCACTTT TRBJ1-6 NA NA TRBV4-1
CATSRDPTNTEAFF TGTGCCACCAGCAGAGACCCTACGAACACTGAAGCTTTCTTT TRBJ1-1 NA NA TRBV15
CASSLRGSTEAFF TGTGCCAGCAGTTTACGAGGATCCACTGAAGCTTTCTTT TRBJ1-1 NA NA TRBV27
CASSLSGNGYTF TGTGCCAGCAGCTTGTCAGGGAATGGCTACACCTTC TRBJ1-2 NA NA TRBV5-4
CASRHGTLSNQPQHF TGTGCCAGCCGTCACGGGACACTGAGCAATCAGCCCCAGCATTTT TRBJ1-5 NA NA TRBV6-6
CASNSGTGGERTPYEQYF TGTGCCAGTAATAGCGGGACAGGGGGAGAAAGGACCCCCTACGAGCAGTACTTC TRBJ2-7 NA TRBD1 TRBV19
CASSKTDTQYF TGTGCCAGTTCTAAGACAGATACGCAGTATTTT TRBJ2-3 NA NA TRBV19
CASGRSRESTGELFF TGCGCCAGCGGAAGGTCGCGGGAGAGCACCGGGGAGCTGTTTTTT TRBJ2-2 NA TRBD2 TRBV5-1
CASTAGGITEAFF TGTGCCAGCACCGCGGGGGGAATCACTGAAGCTTTCTTT TRBJ1-1 few NA TRBV25-1
CATRGQDHYEQYF TGTGCCACCCGGGGACAGGACCACTACGAGCAGTACTTC TRBJ2-7 once TRBD1 TRBV11-2
CASSQVLSGRGGSTDTQYF TGCGCCAGCAGCCAAGTTCTAAGCGGGAGGGGGGGTAGCACAGATACGCAGTATTTT TRBJ2-3 NA TRBD2 TRBV4-1